The text below deals with one T cell receptor (beta chain). The antigen is not known. Each donor had 8.5 to 10 milliliters of peripheral blood drawn. These data belong to a study of blood T cells in healthy people across ages. The authors ran a second PCR of roughly 6 to 12 cycles using a sample-barcoded 5' primer and a J-beta primer mix. TCRdb reprocessed the 5' RACE reads with MiXCR, giving one entry per CDR3 protein. Among about 1.4 million distinct CDR3 sequences listed, roughly 64% were seen once. General study findings and limits: Shifts in expanded clonotypes may have been confounded by donor CMV status, which was unknown. Diversity was higher, and naive CD4+ cells more numerous, in long-lived donors than in aged donors.

CDR3 length: 16 amino acids. The junction had 3 bases not matched to a gene; V was cut back by 5 bases and J by 1 base. Per germline, CDR1 SGHTA and CDR2 FQGNSA. The sequenced sample was blood. The V gene is TRBV7-2, the J gene TRBJ2-3; 13 bases fit TRBD2. The sequence came from a man between 18 and 29 years old in good health. The CDR3, as DNA: TGTGCCAGCAGCGACGGGACTAGCGGGGGCACAGATACGCAGTATTTT. Its translation: CASSDGTSGGTDTQYF.